This entry describes one TCR beta chain. This sample stems from a study of T cells in Graves' hyperthyroidism and ophthalmopathy. From 10 ml of fresh peripheral blood, PBMCs were isolated. The source material, RNA transcripts, was used to amplify TCR beta CDR3 regions. The HTBI primer set was used in a first-round RT-PCR of the TCR CDR3. Each CDR3 protein gets one entry after TCRdb re-called the multiplex PCR reads with MiXCR. Here the sample spans about 740,000 distinct CDR3 sequences, about 14% being singletons. V shed 5 bases, J shed 15 bases, and the junction held 21 bases outside the gene matches. The V gene's germline CDR1 is SEHNR and CDR2 FQNEAQ (reference sequence). This CDR3 comprises 16 residues.

Sequenced sample: blood. The chain couples TRBV7-9 to TRBJ2-1; 8 bases are shared with TRBD1. This TCR was sampled from a woman aged 18-29 years with Graves' hyperthyroidism. The CDR3 DNA follows: TGTGCCAGCAGCAACACGAATCTAGCCGTGGGACAGGCGGGGTTCTTC. This codes for CASSNTNLAVGQAGFF.